This T cell receptor (beta chain) emerged from a study of blood T cell repertoires in COVID-19. Germline CDR1 and CDR2: MNHEY and SVGEGT. V dropped 4 bases and J dropped 5 bases, with 18 bases sitting between them. The CDR3 covers 16 residues. Some clones are missing from TCRdb's copy, which holds only in-frame ones; the method was immunoSEQ multiplex PCR. The sample lists fewer than 300,000 clones, approximately 77% occurring once. The clonotype originates from a woman aged 18-35 years with acute or convalescent COVID-19. J is TRBJ1-5 and V is TRBV6-2 or TRBV6-3; D possibly corresponds to TRBD1 (6 bases). The sequenced sample was peripheral blood. The DNA for the CDR3 is TGTGCCAGCAGTTCACCCTGGGACATGCTCTATCAGCCCCAGCATTTT. This codes for CASSSPWDMLYQPQHF.